This passage covers 12 T cell receptor beta chains from one sample sequenced in a study of CD8+CD57+ T cells in acquired aplastic anemia. TCR beta VDJ and CDR3 profiles were obtained from a genomic DNA template. TCRdb reprocessed the reads via MiXCR and lists one record per CDR3 protein. The table has about 58,000 distinct CDR3 sequences, approximately 50% seen once; the top ten hold roughly 15%. CD8+CD57+ cell expansion, shown by flow cytometry, had occurred in the patients selected for sequencing. The sample comprised sorted CD4+, CD8+, or CD8+CD57+ T cells (not recorded which) from PBMCs. The receptors were sampled from a human donor with aplastic anemia.

Note on this clonotype: A much more abundant neighbour one base away suggests this may be a read error. CDR3 in DNA: TGCGCCCGCAGCCCCAGGTCAGGATTTAACTATGGCTACACCTTC. This sequence encodes CARSPRSGFNYGYTF. The gene calls are TRBV5-1 and TRBJ1-2; D is ambiguous. The germline gives CDR1 SGHRS, CDR2 YFSETQ. CDR3 length: 15 amino acids.

Only one count was recorded for this clonotype. V gene TRBV7-2 combines with J gene TRBJ1-4; D is ambiguous. CDR1 and CDR2 from the germline V gene are SGHTA and FQGNSA. V was cut by 5 bases and J by 8 bases, with 9 bases left in between. This CDR3 is 12 amino acids long. The CDR3 is CASSAGVEKLFF. In DNA, the CDR3 is TGTGCCAGCAGCGCCGGGGTAGAAAAACTGTTTTTT. The whole variable domain, filled in from reference TRBV7-2 and TRBJ1-4, reads GAGVSQSPSNKVTEKGKDVELRCDPISGHTALYWYRQSLGQGLEFLIYFQGNSAPDKSGLPSDRFSAERTGGSVSTLTIQRTQQEDSAVYLCASSAGVEKLFFGSGTQLSVL.

This chain joins TRBV15 and TRBJ2-7; TRBD1 might be the D (6 bases). The V and J ends lost 0 bases and 2 bases respectively, with 8 bases between them. Germline assignment: CDR1 LNHNV and CDR2 YYDKDF (reference sequence). The CDR3 is 14 residues long. This CDR3 reads CATSRDQGPYEQYF. CDR3 bases: TGTGCCACCAGCAGAGATCAGGGGCCCTACGAGCAGTACTTC.

The genes are TRBV10-3 and TRBJ2-1; 16 nucleotides agree with TRBD2. CDR3 size: 16 residues. V lost 6 bases, J lost 9 bases, and 8 bases stayed unmatched. The V gene's germline CDR1 is ENHRY and CDR2 SYGVKD. The CDR3 bases are TGTGCCATCAGAAAAGGGACTAGCGGGGGGGAGGGTGAGCAGTTCTTC. It codes for CAIRKGTSGGEGEQFF.

The rearrangement links TRBV7-3 to TRBJ1-4; D gene uncertain. Trimming pared 4 bases from V and 0 bases from J, leaving 9 bases between. CDR1 SGHTA and CDR2 FQGTGA come from the germline V gene. The CDR3 length is 15 residues. CDR3 amino acids: CASSSRVATNEKLFF. The CDR3 bases are TGTGCCAGCAGCTCCCGAGTTGCAACTAATGAAAAACTGTTTTTT.

The CDR3 protein is CASSLGSLYGYTF. CDR3 DNA sequence: TGTGCCAGCAGCTTGGGTAGCCTCTATGGCTACACCTTC. The rearrangement links TRBV4-2 to TRBJ1-2; D gene ambiguous. Germline values: CDR1 LGHNA, CDR2 YNFKEQ. CDR3 size: 13 residues. With 5 bases removed from V and 4 bases from J, the gap between germline ends came to 11 bases.

The gene calls are TRBV20-1 and TRBJ2-2; the D gene could be TRBD1 or TRBD2 (6 bases each). CDR1 and CDR2 from the germline V gene are DFQATT and SNEGSKA (reference sequence). The V end was cut by 3 bases, the J end by 1 base, with 9 bases between. The CDR3 spans 14 residues. The CDR3 bases are TGCAGTGCTAGGGAGGGACAGAACACCGGGGAGCTGTTTTTT. Translation gives CSAREGQNTGELFF.

Ten or more counts support this clonotype. The V gene is TRBV6-1, the J gene TRBJ2-3, with TRBD2 identical over 12 bases. The CDR3 covers 15 residues. Germline CDR1 and CDR2: MNHNS and SASEGT. J was trimmed by 4 bases and V by 2 bases; bases with no gene match: 1. CDR3 bases: TGTGCCAGCAGTGAACTAGCGGGGGGGCCAGATACGCAGTATTTT. Protein sequence: CASSELAGGPDTQYF.

This rearrangement joins TRBV19 to TRBJ1-1, with D maybe TRBD1 (5 bases). In germline, CDR1 is LNHDA, CDR2 SQIVND (reference sequence). Trimming pared 3 bases from V and 6 bases from J, leaving 17 bases between. The CDR3 consists of 15 residues. The CDR3 loop reads CASSIYGTPRSEAFF. CDR3 sequence (DNA): TGTGCCAGTAGTATCTATGGGACCCCAAGATCTGAAGCTTTCTTT.

To note about this clonotype: At one of its ends the junction is not consistent with the germline gene, which may arise from a read error. V usage is TRBV20-1 and J usage is TRBJ1-1, with D possibly being TRBD1 (5 bases). Germline-derived CDR1 and CDR2 are DFQATT and SNEGSKA (reference sequence). The CDR3 consists of 14 residues. CDR3 in DNA: TGCAGTGCTGGAGCGCAGGGTCTAGACACTGAGGCTTTCTTT. Encoded protein: CSAGAQGLDTEAFF.

This clonotype was found a few times. This chain uses TRBV4-2 with TRBJ2-1, with a weak D call TRBD2 (6 bases). Germline V CDR1 and CDR2: LGHNA, YNFKEQ. Trimming removed 3 bases at V and 0 bases at J, with 15 bases between. This CDR3 has 17 amino acids. The CDR3 protein is CASSQWGGESSYNEQFF. The CDR3 DNA reads as TGTGCCAGCAGCCAGTGGGGCGGGGAGAGCTCCTACAATGAGCAGTTCTTC.

V gene TRBV6-1 combines with J gene TRBJ2-5; unclear D gene. Between the trimmed V and J ends, which lost 6 bases and 2 bases, there was a span of 10 bases. CDR3 size: 13 residues. Germline CDR1 reads MNHNS; CDR2 reads SASEGT. The DNA for the CDR3 is TGTGCCAGCAGCTTGCAGAATCAAGAGACCCAGTACTTC. Protein sequence: CASSLQNQETQYF.